This TCR beta chain appears in the sequencing data of a study of blood T cell repertoires in COVID-19. Study summary: The study drew acute and convalescent COVID-19 samples from the United States, Italy and Spain. Nucleic acid was either cDNA or gDNA, and it came from T cells, B-cell-depleted T cells, or PBMCs.

Across 24 US areas, participants ranged in age from 18 to 89 years. In the source study's methods: Scientists estimated how many nucleated cells there were by amplifying reference gene primers. Sequenced by immunoSEQ multiplex PCR; TCRdb stores in-frame clones only, minus some. For V, J and clone size, that table is used; D and trimming come from the DNA. The sample yields around 160,000 clones, over 75% seen once. Trimming cost V 0 bases and J 4 bases; bases outside gene matches: 10. The germline V gene encodes CDR1 GTSNPN and CDR2 SVGIG (reference sequence). The CDR3 contains 17 residues. The source is a woman aged 25 to 39 with acute COVID-19. Sequencing was performed on PBMCs or T cells enriched from blood (not recorded which). The rearrangement uses TRBV30 and TRBJ2-3; 10 nucleotides agree with TRBD2. The CDR3 loop reads CAWSVGAGLAKADTQYF. In DNA, the CDR3 is TGTGCCTGGAGTGTAGGTGCGGGACTAGCGAAAGCAGATACGCAGTATTTT.